This TCR beta chain was identified in a study of blood T cell repertoires in COVID-19. Study details: T cells, B-cell-depleted T cells, or PBMCs supplied cDNA or gDNA.

Original data processing: Amplification from reference gene primers served as the basis for estimated nucleated cell counts. Libraries were prepared by immunoSEQ multiplex PCR; TCRdb keeps only in-frame clonotypes and omits some of them. The DNA gave D and trimming, while V, J and clone size come from that table. The sample includes 150,000 to 250,000 clones, just under 85% of them seen just once. Trimming removed 2 bases from V and 5 bases from J; junction bases left unmatched: 8. The germline V gene has CDR1 ENHRY and CDR2 SYGVKD. This CDR3 is built from 16 residues. The sequence was collected from a human donor with acute or convalescent COVID-19. The donor label of this sample is uncertain. V is TRBV10-3 and J is TRBJ2-2; TRBD1 aligns across 7 bases. The sequencing input was peripheral blood. CDR3 loop: CAISEATGVGTGELFF. DNA for the CDR3: TGTGCCATCAGTGAGGCTACAGGGGTGGGGACCGGGGAGCTGTTTTTT.